This T cell receptor (beta chain) was identified in a study of regulatory T cells in long-lasting Graves disease. Study-wide results and limits: Persistent Graves' cases showed lower TCR diversity than newly diagnosed cases.

Turning to this clonotype: Its specificity is unknown.

Building of the TCR beta libraries involved iRepertoire HTBI primers and Arm-PCR of CDR3 regions. TCRdb called the multiplex PCR reads again in MiXCR, with one record for every CDR3 protein. Of a few hundred thousand distinct CDR3 sequences listed, around 19% are singletons. V lost 4 bases and J lost 8, with 11 bases in between. CDR1 and CDR2 from the germline V gene are DFQATT and SNEGSKA (reference sequence). The CDR3 has 11 residues. This sample's time point: newly diagnosed GD, antithyroid drugs for less than 3 months. Construction of the TCR library relied on RNA isolated from PBMCs. The sample also formed part of further work on T cells in Graves' hyperthyroidism and ophthalmopathy. As that report states: Not enrolled were patients with uncontrolled infection, other autoimmune disease, pregnancy or lactation. A 13 V-J signature model discriminated ophthalmopathy versus stable hyperthyroidism.

The chain uses TRBV20-1 and TRBJ1-2, with D possibly being TRBD1 (6 bases). The sequences come from peripheral blood mononuclear cells (PBMCs), collected at new diagnosis, from a patient treated with antithyroid drugs. This clonotype was sampled from a woman aged 25-40 years with Graves disease. CDR3 loop: CSAKTGGGYTF. In DNA, the CDR3 is TGCAGTGCTAAGACAGGCGGCGGCTACACCTTC.